Each of the 8 T cell receptor beta chains below was sequenced from the same sample in a study of tumor and adjacent non-tumor tissue in lung cancer. This sample's RNA came from whole unsorted tissue. A modified ARM-PCR protocol with three rounds of nested PCR amplified TCRbeta. Using its own MiXCR run on the multiplex PCR reads, TCRdb lists one record per CDR3 protein. The sample holds about 76,000 distinct CDR3 sequences; nearly 70% are singletons and the top ten take around 12%. Sequencing was carried out using lung tumor tissue. The receptors derive from a woman between 65 and 79 years old with non-small cell lung cancer.

In the case of this clonotype: A junction end diverges from the germline sequence, so it may reflect a read error. The chain recombines TRBV28 with TRBJ1-4, with TRBD1 matching over 8 bases. There are 15 residues in the CDR3. The germline gives CDR1 MDHEN, CDR2 SYDVKM. DNA for the CDR3: TGTGCTAGCAGTTCTCCGACAGGGGATAATGAAAAACTGTTTTTT. Translating it yields CASSSPTGDNEKLFF.

This clonotype was counted a few times. Just one base apart from a much larger clone, this may be a read error. The chain combines TRBV5-4 with TRBJ1-2; 8 bases fit TRBD1. Germline CDR1 reads SGHNT; CDR2 reads YYREEE (reference sequence). The V and J ends lost 6 bases and 4 bases, in that order; junction bases with no gene match: 8. The CDR3 sequence is 14 residues long. CDR3 region: CASNKQGGIYGYTF. The CDR3 region has the DNA TGTGCCAGCAACAAACAGGGGGGAATCTATGGCTACACCTTC. The entire variable domain, with the rest obtained from reference TRBV5-4 and TRBJ1-2, is as follows: ETGVTQSPTHLIKTRGQQVTLRCSSQSGHNTVSWYQQALGQGPQFIFQYYREEENGRGNFPPRFSGLQFPNYSSELNVNALELDDSALYLCASNKQGGIYGYTFGSGTRLTVV.

A remark on this clonotype: A read error may account for a junction end that differs from germline. The rearrangement joins TRBV20-1 to TRBJ2-7; 7 bases are shared with TRBD2. Germline V gives CDR1 DFQATT, CDR2 SNEGSKA (reference sequence). CDR3 length: 15 residues. DNA of the CDR3: TGCAATGCTAGAGATATGGCGGGAGAACCCTACGAGCAGTACTTC. Its translation is CNARDMAGEPYEQYF.

This clonotype was seen many times. The chain recombines TRBV20-1 with TRBJ2-3; 7 bases map to TRBD2. The V and J ends lost 6 bases and 3 bases, in that order; junction bases with no gene match: 21. There are 18 residues in the CDR3. Germline V lookup: CDR1 DFQATT, CDR2 SNEGSKA (reference sequence). CDR3 in amino acids: CSANVVDLLGGGTDTQYF. The CDR3 DNA is TGCAGTGCCAATGTGGTCGACCTTTTGGGGGGAGGGACAGATACGCAGTATTTT.

Concerning this clonotype itself: Germline is not matched at one junction end, which may reflect a read error. Here the CDR3 reads CASNETGENEQFF. CDR3 sequence (DNA): TGCGCCAGCAATGAGACGGGGGAGAATGAGCAGTTCTTC. V gene TRBV10-1 combines with J gene TRBJ2-1, with TRBD2 as a possible D gene (6 bases). The CDR3 covers 13 residues. Germline CDR1 reads WNHNN; CDR2 reads SYGVQD (reference sequence).

Note on this clonotype: At one of its ends the junction is not consistent with the germline gene, which may arise from a read error. The V and J genes are TRBV29-1 and TRBJ2-7; 9 positions agree with TRBD1. The length of the CDR3 is 12 residues. Germline V lookup: CDR1 SQVTM, CDR2 ANQGSEA. CDR3 sequence reads: CSDTTGGYKQYF. For the CDR3, the DNA is TGCAGCGATACTACAGGGGGCTACAAGCAGTACTTC.

Turning to this clonotype: One end of the junction is discordant with germline, which a read error may explain. The chain combines TRBV6-6 with TRBJ2-7, with 11 bases matching TRBD1. CDR3 length: 12 amino acids. Germline values: CDR1 MNHNY, CDR2 SVGAGI (reference sequence). For the CDR3, the DNA is TGTACCAGCAACCCCGGACAGGGGGCTTGGCACTTC. The encoded protein is CTSNPGQGAWHF.

This clonotype was picked up one time. One end of the junction fails to match germline, which may point to a read error. The genes are TRBV7-9 and TRBJ2-1; 9 nucleotides match TRBD2. CDR1 and CDR2 from the germline V gene are SEHNR and FQNEAQ (reference sequence). The CDR3 has 15 residues. CDR3 residues: CASSSGASGNNEQVF. The DNA for the CDR3 is TGTGCCAGCAGCTCCGGGGCTAGCGGGAACAATGAGCAGGTCTTC. Combining the CDR3 with reference TRBV7-9 and TRBJ2-1 gives the whole variable domain DTGVSQNPRHKITKRGQNVTFRCDPISEHNRLYWYRQTLGQGPEFLTYFQNEAQLEKSRLLSDRFSAERPKGSFSTLEIQRTEQGDSAMYLCASSSGASGNNEQVFGPGTRLTVL.